This T cell receptor beta chain was documented in a study of Ad26.COV2.S vaccination and SARS-CoV-2 variants. Notes on the study in general: People given the vaccine had a wider spike-specific TCR breadth than placebo recipients did.

In the case of this clone: Its antigen is unidentified.

TCRdb's copy holds only in-frame clones and misses some; the assay was immunoSEQ multiplex PCR. The data show around 370,000 clones, with roughly 94% seen just once and 3% to 4% held by the top ten. V shed 4 bases and J shed 5 bases, with 13 bases lying between them. The CDR3 length is 13 residues. Germline CDR1 SGHRS, CDR2 YFSETQ. Sample: peripheral blood, taken after recovery from COVID-19. The chain employs TRBV5-1 and TRBJ2-7; perhaps TRBD2 as D (6 bases). The source is a human donor who had recovered from COVID-19. This chain's CDR3 is CASSPPGRHEQYF. The CDR3 DNA reads TGCGCCAGCAGCCCCCCTGGGAGGCACGAGCAGTACTTC.